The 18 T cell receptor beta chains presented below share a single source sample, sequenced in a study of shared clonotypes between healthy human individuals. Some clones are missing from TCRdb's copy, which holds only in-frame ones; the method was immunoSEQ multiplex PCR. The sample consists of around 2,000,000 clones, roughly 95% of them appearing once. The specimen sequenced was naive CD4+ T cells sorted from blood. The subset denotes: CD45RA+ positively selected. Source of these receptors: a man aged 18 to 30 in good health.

CDR3 in DNA: TGTGCCAGCAGCCTGGGCCTTTATGGCTACACCTTC. Amino acids: CASSLGLYGYTF. This chain links TRBV2 with TRBJ1-2; no clear D gene. The CDR3 is 12 residues long. Germline V gene lookup returns CDR1 SNHLY and CDR2 FYNNEI. V lost 6 bases to trimming and J lost 5 bases, with 10 bases between them.

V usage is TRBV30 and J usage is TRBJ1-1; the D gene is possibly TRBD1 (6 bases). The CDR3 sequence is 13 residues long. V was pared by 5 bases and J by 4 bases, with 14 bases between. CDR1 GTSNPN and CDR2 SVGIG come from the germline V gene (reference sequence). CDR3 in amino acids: CAWSKGVSTEAFF. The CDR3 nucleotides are TGTGCCTGGTCAAAGGGGGTTAGCACTGAAGCTTTCTTT.

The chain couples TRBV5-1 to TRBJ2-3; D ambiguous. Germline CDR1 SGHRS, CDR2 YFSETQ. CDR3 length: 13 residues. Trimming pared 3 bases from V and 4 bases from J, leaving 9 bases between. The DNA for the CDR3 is TGCGCCAGCAGCTGGACGGGCCCAGATACGCAGTATTTT. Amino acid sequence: CASSWTGPDTQYF.

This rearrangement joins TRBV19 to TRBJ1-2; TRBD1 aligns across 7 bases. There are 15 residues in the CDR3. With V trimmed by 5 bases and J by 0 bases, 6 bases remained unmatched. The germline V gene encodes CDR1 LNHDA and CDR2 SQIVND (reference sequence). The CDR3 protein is CASSPQGGPNYGYTF. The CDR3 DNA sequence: TGTGCCAGTAGTCCCCAGGGGGGTCCTAACTATGGCTACACCTTC.

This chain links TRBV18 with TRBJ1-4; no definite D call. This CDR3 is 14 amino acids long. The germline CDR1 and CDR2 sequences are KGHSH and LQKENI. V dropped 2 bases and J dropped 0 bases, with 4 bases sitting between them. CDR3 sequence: CASSPIATNEKLFF. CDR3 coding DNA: TGTGCCAGCTCACCAATCGCAACTAATGAAAAACTGTTTTTT. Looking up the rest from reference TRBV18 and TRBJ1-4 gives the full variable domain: NAGVMQNPRHLVRRRGQEARLRCSPMKGHSHVYWYRQLPEEGLKFMVYLQKENIIDESGMPKERFSAEFPKEGPSILRIQQVVRGDSAAYFCASSPIATNEKLFFGSGTQLSVL.

The CDR3 sequence is CASSPPNGPPCEQYF. The DNA for the CDR3 is TGTGCCAGCTCACCACCGAACGGTCCGCCTTGCGAGCAGTACTTC. The chain couples TRBV18 to TRBJ2-7; D remains unclear. V shed 0 bases and J shed 6 bases, with 15 bases lying between them. The CDR3 is 15 residues long. Per the germline V gene, CDR1 is KGHSH and CDR2 is LQKENI.

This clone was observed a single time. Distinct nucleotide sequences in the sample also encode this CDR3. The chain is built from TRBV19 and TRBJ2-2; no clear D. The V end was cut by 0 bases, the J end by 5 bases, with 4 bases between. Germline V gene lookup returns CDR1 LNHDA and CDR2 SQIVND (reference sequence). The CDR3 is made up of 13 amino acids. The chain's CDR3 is CASSIDLTGELFF. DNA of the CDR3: TGTGCCAGTAGTATAGATTTGACCGGGGAGCTGTTTTTT.

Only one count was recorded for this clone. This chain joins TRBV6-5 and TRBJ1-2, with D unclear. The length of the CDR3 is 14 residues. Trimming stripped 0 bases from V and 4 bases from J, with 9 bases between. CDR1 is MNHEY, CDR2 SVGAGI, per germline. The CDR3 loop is CASSYSVKSYGYTF. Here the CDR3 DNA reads TGTGCCAGCAGTTACTCAGTCAAAAGCTATGGCTACACCTTC.

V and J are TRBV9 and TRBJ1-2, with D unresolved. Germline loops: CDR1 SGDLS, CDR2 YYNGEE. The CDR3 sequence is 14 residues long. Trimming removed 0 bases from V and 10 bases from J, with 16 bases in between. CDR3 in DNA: TGTGCCAGCAGCGTAGGTTCCAGGAACTCTTTCTACACCTTC. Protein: CASSVGSRNSFYTF. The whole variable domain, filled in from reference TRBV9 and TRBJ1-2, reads DSGVTQTPKHLITATGQRVTLRCSPRSGDLSVYWYQQSLDQGLQFLIQYYNGEERAKGNILERFSAQQFPDLHSELNLSSLELGDSALYFCASSVGSRNSFYTFGSGTRLTVV.

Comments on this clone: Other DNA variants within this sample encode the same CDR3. In DNA form, the CDR3 reads TGTGCCAGCAGTACCCCGGGGCAGCCCCAGCATTTT. Residues: CASSTPGQPQHF. The chain is built from TRBV6-5 and TRBJ1-5; D not certain. Germline-derived CDR1 and CDR2 are MNHEY and SVGAGI. V was cut by 5 bases and J by 7 bases, with 9 bases left in between. The CDR3 runs 12 residues.

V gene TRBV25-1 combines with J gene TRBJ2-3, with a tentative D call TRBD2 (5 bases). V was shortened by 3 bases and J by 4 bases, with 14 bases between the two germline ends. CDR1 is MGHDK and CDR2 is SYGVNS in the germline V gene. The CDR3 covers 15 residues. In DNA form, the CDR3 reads TGTGCCAGCAGTGATGACCGGCTAGCAGCAGATACGCAGTATTTT. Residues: CASSDDRLAADTQYF.

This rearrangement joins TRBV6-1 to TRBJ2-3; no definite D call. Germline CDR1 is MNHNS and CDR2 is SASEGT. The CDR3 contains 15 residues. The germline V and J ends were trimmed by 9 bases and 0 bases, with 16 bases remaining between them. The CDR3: CASTHLNPSTDTQYF. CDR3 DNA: TGTGCCAGTACGCACCTGAACCCTAGCACAGATACGCAGTATTTT.

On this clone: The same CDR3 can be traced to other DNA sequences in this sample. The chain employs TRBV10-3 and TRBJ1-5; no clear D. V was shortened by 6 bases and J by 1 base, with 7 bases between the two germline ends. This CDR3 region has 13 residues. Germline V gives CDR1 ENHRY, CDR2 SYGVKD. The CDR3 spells CAISAGSNQPQHF. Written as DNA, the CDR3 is TGTGCCATCAGCGCTGGGAGCAATCAGCCCCAGCATTTT.

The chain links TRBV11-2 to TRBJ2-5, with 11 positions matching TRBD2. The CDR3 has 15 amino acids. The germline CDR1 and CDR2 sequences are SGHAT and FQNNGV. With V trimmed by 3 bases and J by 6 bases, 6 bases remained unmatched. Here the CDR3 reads CASSLGLAVQKTQYF. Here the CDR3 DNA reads TGTGCCAGCAGCTTGGGACTAGCGGTCCAGAAGACCCAGTACTTC.

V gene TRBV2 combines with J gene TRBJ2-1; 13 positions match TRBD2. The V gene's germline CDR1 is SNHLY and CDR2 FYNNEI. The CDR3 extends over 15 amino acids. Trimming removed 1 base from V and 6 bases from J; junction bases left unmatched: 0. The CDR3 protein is CASSEGTSGSNEQFF. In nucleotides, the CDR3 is TGTGCCAGCAGTGAAGGGACTAGCGGGAGCAATGAGCAGTTCTTC.

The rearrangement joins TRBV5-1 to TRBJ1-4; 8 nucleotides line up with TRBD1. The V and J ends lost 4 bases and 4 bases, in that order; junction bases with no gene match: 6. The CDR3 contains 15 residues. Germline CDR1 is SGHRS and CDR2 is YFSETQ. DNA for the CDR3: TGCGCCAGCAGCGGGGGGACAGGCGATAATGAAAAACTGTTTTTT. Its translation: CASSGGTGDNEKLFF. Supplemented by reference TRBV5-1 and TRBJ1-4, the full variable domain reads KAGVTQTPRYLIKTRGQQVTLSCSPISGHRSVSWYQQTPGQGLQFLFEYFSETQRNKGNFPGRFSGRQFSNSRSEMNVSTLELGDSALYLCASSGGTGDNEKLFFGSGTQLSVL.

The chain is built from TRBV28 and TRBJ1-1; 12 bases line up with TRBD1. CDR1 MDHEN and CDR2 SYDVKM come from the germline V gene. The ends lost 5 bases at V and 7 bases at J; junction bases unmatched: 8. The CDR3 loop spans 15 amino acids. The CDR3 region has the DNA TGTGCCAGCAGTGAAACGGGACAGGGGGCTGTTGAAGCTTTCTTT. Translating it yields CASSETGQGAVEAFF.

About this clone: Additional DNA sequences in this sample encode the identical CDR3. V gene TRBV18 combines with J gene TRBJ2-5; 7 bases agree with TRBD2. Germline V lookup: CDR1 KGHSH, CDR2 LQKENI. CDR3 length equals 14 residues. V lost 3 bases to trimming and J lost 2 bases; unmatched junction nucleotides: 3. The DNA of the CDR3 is TGTGCCAGCTCACCGGGACTACCACAAGAGACCCAGTACTTC. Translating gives CASSPGLPQETQYF.